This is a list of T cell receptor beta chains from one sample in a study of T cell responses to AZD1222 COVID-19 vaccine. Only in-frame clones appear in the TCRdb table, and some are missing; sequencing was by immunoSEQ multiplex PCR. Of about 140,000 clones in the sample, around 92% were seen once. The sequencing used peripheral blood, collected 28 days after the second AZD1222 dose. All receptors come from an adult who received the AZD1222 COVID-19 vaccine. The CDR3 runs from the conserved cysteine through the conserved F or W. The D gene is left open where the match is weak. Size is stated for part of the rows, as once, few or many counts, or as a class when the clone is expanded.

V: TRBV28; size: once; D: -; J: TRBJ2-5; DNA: TGTGCCAGTCTCCAGGGAATCCAAGAGACCCAGTACTTC; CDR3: CASLQGIQETQYF
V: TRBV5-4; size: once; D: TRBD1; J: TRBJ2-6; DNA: TGTGCCAGCCAGGGGGAATCTGGGGCCAACGTCCTGACTTTC; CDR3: CASQGESGANVLTF
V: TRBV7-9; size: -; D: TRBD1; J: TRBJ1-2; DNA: TGTGCCAGCAGCCCAGGTGGACAGGGAAGGAGAGGCTACACCTTC; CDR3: CASSPGGQGRRGYTF
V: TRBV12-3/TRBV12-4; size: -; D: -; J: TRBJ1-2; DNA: TGTGCCAGCAGTGTTAACTATGGCTACACCTTC; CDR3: CASSVNYGYTF
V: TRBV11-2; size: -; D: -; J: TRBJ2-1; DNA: TGTGCCAGCAGGGACTACAATGAGCAGTTCTTC; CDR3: CASRDYNEQFF
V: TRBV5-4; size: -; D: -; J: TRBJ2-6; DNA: TGTGCCAGCAGCCCGACGGGGACACCCGAAGGGGCCAACGTCCTGACTTTC; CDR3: CASSPTGTPEGANVLTF
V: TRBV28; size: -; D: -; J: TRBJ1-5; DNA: TGTGCCAGCAGTTTAGGTTCGGGGAAGGGTCAGCCCCAGCATTTT; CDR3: CASSLGSGKGQPQHF
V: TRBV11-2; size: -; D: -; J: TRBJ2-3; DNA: TGTGCCAGCAGCCCCGGGACAATTTTCTATTTT; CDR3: CASSPGTIFYF
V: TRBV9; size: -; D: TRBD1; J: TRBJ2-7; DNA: TGTGCCAGCAGGGACCGGGACAGGCCGTCCTACGAGCAGTACTTC; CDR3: CASRDRDRPSYEQYF
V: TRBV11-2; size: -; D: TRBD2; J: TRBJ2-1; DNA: TGTGCCAGCAGCTTAGGATTAGGCGGGAGAAGGTATGAGCAGTTCTTC; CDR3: CASSLGLGGRRYEQFF
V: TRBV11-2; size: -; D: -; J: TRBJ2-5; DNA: TGTGCCAGCAGCATCCAGGGAATCCAAGAGACCCAGTACTTC; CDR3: CASSIQGIQETQYF
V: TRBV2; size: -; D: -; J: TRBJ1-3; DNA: TGTGCCAGCAGTGACAGGGTTAGGACTGGAAACACCATATATTTT; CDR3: CASSDRVRTGNTIYF
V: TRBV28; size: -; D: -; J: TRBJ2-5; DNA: TGTGCCAGCAGTTCCGCCGGCCTCCGAAAAGAGACCCAGTACTTC; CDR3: CASSSAGLRKETQYF
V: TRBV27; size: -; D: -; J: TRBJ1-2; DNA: TGTGCCAGCAGTTTATCGGGCTATGGCTACACCTTC; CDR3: CASSLSGYGYTF
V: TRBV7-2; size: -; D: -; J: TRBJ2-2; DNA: TGTGCCAGCAGCTTAGCGGGGCGCTTCACCGGGGAGCTGTTTTTT; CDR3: CASSLAGRFTGELFF
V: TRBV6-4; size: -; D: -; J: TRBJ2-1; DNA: TGTGCCAGCAGTGACTCGATGGGTACATCGAGGCGGGGTGAGCAGTTCTTC; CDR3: CASSDSMGTSRRGEQFF
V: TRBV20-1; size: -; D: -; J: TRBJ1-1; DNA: TGCAGTGCTAGTCTCTGGTCGGGGGGTGAAGCTTTCTTT; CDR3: CSASLWSGGEAFF
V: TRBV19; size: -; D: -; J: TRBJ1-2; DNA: TGTGCCAGTAGCATGGGCAGAAGTTATGGCTACACCTTC; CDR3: CASSMGRSYGYTF
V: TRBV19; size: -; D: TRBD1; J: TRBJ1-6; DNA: TGTGCCAGTAGTATAGTCGGGACAGGGGGAAAAGGATCACCCCTCCACTTT; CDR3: CASSIVGTGGKGSPLHF
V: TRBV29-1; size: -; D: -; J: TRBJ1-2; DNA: TGCAGCGTTGAATTACGGAACTATGGCTACACCTTC; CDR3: CSVELRNYGYTF
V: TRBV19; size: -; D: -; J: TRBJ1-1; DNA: TGTGCCAGTAGTATGGGGGTGATAGCCGCGGCTTTCTTT; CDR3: CASSMGVIAAAFF
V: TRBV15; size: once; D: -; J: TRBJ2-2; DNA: TGTGCCACCAGTCCGGGTTGGAACACCGGGGAGCTGTTTTTT; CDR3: CATSPGWNTGELFF
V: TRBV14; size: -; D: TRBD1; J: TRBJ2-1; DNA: TGTGCCAGCAGCCGGGACAGAGCCTACAATGAGCAGTTCTTC; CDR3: CASSRDRAYNEQFF
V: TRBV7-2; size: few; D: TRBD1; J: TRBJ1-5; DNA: TGTGCCAGCAGCCAAGGGGGCGGACAGCCCCAGCATTTT; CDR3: CASSQGGGQPQHF
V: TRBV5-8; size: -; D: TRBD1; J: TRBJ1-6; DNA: TGTGCCAGCAGTCGGGACAGGGGATCACCCCTCCACTTT; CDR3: CASSRDRGSPLHF
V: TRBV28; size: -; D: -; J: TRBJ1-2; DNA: TGTGCCAGCAGTTTCAGTGGCTATGGCTACACCTTC; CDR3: CASSFSGYGYTF
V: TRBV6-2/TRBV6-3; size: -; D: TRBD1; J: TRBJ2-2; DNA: TGTGCCAGCAGTAGGGGGACAGCCGACGCCGGGGAGCTGTTTTTT; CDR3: CASSRGTADAGELFF
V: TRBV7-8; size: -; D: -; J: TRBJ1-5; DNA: TGTGCCAGCAGCTTAGTGAGGAATCAGCCCCAGCATTTT; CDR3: CASSLVRNQPQHF
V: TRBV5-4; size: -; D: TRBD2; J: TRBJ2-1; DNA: TGTGCCAGCAGCTTGGCCGGTAGCGGGAGGGGTGAGCAGTTCTTC; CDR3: CASSLAGSGRGEQFF
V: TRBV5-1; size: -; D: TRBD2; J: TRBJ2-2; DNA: TGCGCCAGCTGTCCCGCGGGAGGGGGAACCGGGGAGCTGTTTTTT; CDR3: CASCPAGGGTGELFF